This TCR beta chain was obtained from a study of T cells in Graves' hyperthyroidism and ophthalmopathy. The wider study: Peripheral blood was drawn at first diagnosis, prior to all treatment. Broader study findings: The model identified upcoming ophthalmopathy a median around 7.1 months ahead of onset.

About this clonotype itself: The antigen is not known.

What was amplified from RNA transcripts were TCR beta CDR3 regions. The primer set for the first-round RT-PCR of the TCR CDR3 was HTBI. MiXCR, run by TCRdb on the multiplex PCR reads, gives a single entry per CDR3 protein. Among approximately 380,000 distinct CDR3 sequences, approximately 17% were seen once, and the ten largest hold 40%. Exclusion followed for patients with uncontrolled infection, other autoimmune disease, pregnancy or lactation. In germline, CDR1 is DFQATT, CDR2 SNEGSKA (reference sequence). The V gene end was trimmed by 2 bases and the J gene end by 7 bases; junction bases not matched to a gene: 2. The CDR3 is 13 residues long.

The TCR sequence derives from a man between 18 and 29 years old with Graves' ophthalmopathy. V is TRBV20-1 and J is TRBJ1-6; 7 bases are shared with TRBD1. Source material: blood. This chain's CDR3 is CSARLQGNSPLHF. The CDR3 DNA reads as TGCAGTGCTAGACTACAGGGGAATTCACCCCTCCACTTT.